The rows below give T cell receptor beta chains drawn from one sample of a study of shared clonotypes between healthy human individuals. Only in-frame clones appear in the TCRdb table, and some are missing; sequencing was by immunoSEQ multiplex PCR. The sample comprises 2 million to 3 million clones, roughly 93% of which are singletons, and 0.36% rests with the top ten. What was sequenced was naive CD4+ T cells from PBMCs. These receptors were obtained from a young man in good health. Some clones in this sample may be carry-over from other donors' samples. The CDR3 runs from the conserved cysteine through the conserved F or W. The D gene is left open where the match is weak. Not every row has a clone size; where given, it reads once, few, many or a size class.

CDR3nt,CDR3aa,abundance,j_gene,d_gene,v_gene
TGTGCCAGCTCATCCCGATCCTCCTACGAGCAGTACTTC,CASSSRSSYEQYF,NA,TRBJ2-7,NA,TRBV18
TGCGCCAGCAGCACCTCGACAGGGTTCCAACTCACCGAGCAGTACTTC,CASSTSTGFQLTEQYF,NA,TRBJ2-7,TRBD1,TRBV5-1
TGCAGTGCAAGAGTCCCCGGGGAGCTGTTTTTT,CSARVPGELFF,NA,TRBJ2-2,NA,TRBV20-1
TGCGCCAGCAGCCCCTCGGGACGGCAGTACCAAGAGACCCAGTACTTC,CASSPSGRQYQETQYF,NA,TRBJ2-5,NA,TRBV5-1
TGTGCCAGCAGCGCCCGGGACACTAACTATGGCTACACCTTC,CASSARDTNYGYTF,NA,TRBJ1-2,NA,TRBV9
TGTGCCAGCTCACGGGAAGGAGGCCTCAGCAATCAGCCCCAGCATTTT,CASSREGGLSNQPQHF,NA,TRBJ1-5,NA,TRBV18
TGTGCCAGCAGCAAACAGATTCGAGGGACCGGGGAGCTGTTTTTT,CASSKQIRGTGELFF,once,TRBJ2-2,NA,TRBV2
TGTGCCAGCAGCTTCACAGGGCTTGGGGCCAACGTCCTGACTTTC,CASSFTGLGANVLTF,NA,TRBJ2-6,NA,TRBV7-2
TGTGCCTGGAGCGGCAGTTTTGTGGAGACCCAGTACTTC,CAWSGSFVETQYF,NA,TRBJ2-5,NA,TRBV30
TGTGCCAGCAGAACCCCGGAGGGGTCAGTCTACGAGCAGTACTTC,CASRTPEGSVYEQYF,once,TRBJ2-7,NA,TRBV28
TGTGCCAGCAGTCCCTGGGACGGAAGCCAAGAGACCCAGTACTTC,CASSPWDGSQETQYF,NA,TRBJ2-5,NA,TRBV6-1
TGTGCCAGCTCACCCTATTCACCGAGGACAGGGATCAACGAGCAGTACTTC,CASSPYSPRTGINEQYF,NA,TRBJ2-7,TRBD1,TRBV18
TGTGCCAGCAGCCCCCCCCGGGCCGGGGAGCTGTTTTTT,CASSPPRAGELFF,once,TRBJ2-2,NA,TRBV7-3
TGTGCCAGCTCACAGTCAGGAAACACTGAAGCTTTCTTT,CASSQSGNTEAFF,NA,TRBJ1-1,NA,TRBV18
TGCGCCAGCAGCCAAGCGGGGGGGCCTTCCAATCAGCCCCAGCATTTT,CASSQAGGPSNQPQHF,NA,TRBJ1-5,NA,TRBV4-1
TGTGCCAGCAGCTTAGCCCGGGACTTAGGATATGGCTACACCTTC,CASSLARDLGYGYTF,NA,TRBJ1-2,NA,TRBV11-1
TGCGCCAGCAGCTGGGGACAGGGGTTAACTAATGAAAAACTGTTTTTT,CASSWGQGLTNEKLFF,NA,TRBJ1-4,TRBD1,TRBV5-1
TGCGCCAGCAGCCGTCCCATAGAGGGGCTCACTGAAGCTTTCTTT,CASSRPIEGLTEAFF,NA,TRBJ1-1,NA,TRBV5-1
TGTGCCAGCCATATGTTAAGCACTGAAGCTTTCTTT,CASHMLSTEAFF,NA,TRBJ1-1,NA,TRBV2
TGTGCCAGCAGCGTGGCACAAACGAGCAATGAGCAGTTCTTC,CASSVAQTSNEQFF,NA,TRBJ2-1,NA,TRBV9
TGTGCCAGCAGAGGCGTACTGCCCTACGAGCAGTACTTC,CASRGVLPYEQYF,NA,TRBJ2-7,NA,TRBV27
TGCGCCAGCAGCCAAGAGGAAGGGGCTGGTGAAAAACTGTTTTTT,CASSQEEGAGEKLFF,NA,TRBJ1-4,NA,TRBV4-1
TGTGCCAGCAGCCATGCGGGACAGGGCGATCAGCCCCAGCATTTT,CASSHAGQGDQPQHF,NA,TRBJ1-5,TRBD1,TRBV5-8
TGTGCCACCAATCCGGGGCTGGGGACTAACTATGGCTACACCTTC,CATNPGLGTNYGYTF,NA,TRBJ1-2,NA,TRBV10-3